Presented here are 8 T cell receptor beta chains from one specimen sequenced in a study of blood T cell repertoires in COVID-19. Libraries were prepared by immunoSEQ multiplex PCR; TCRdb keeps only in-frame clonotypes and omits some of them. This table holds almost 50,000 clones, roughly nine tenths found once. The sequenced sample was peripheral blood. These TCRs come from a human donor in a cohort sampled during active COVID-19.

The chain joins TRBV20-1 to TRBJ2-7; 10 nucleotides agree with TRBD1. The CDR3 totals 15 residues. Trimming took 3 bases from V and 3 from J; bases not matched to a gene: 8. CDR1 is DFQATT and CDR2 is SNEGSKA in the germline V gene (reference sequence). The chain's CDR3 is CSASLRDRGVYEQYF. In nucleotides, the CDR3 is TGCAGTGCTAGTCTCCGGGACAGGGGAGTCTACGAGCAGTACTTC.

The rearrangement links TRBV19 to TRBJ2-5, with D perhaps matching TRBD1 (5 bases). CDR1 is LNHDA, CDR2 SQIVND, per germline (reference sequence). CDR3 length: 13 residues. V gave up 3 bases and J gave up 5 bases, with 10 bases separating them. This CDR3 is CASSIQGGETQYF. The CDR3 bases are TGTGCCAGTAGTATCCAGGGCGGCGAGACCCAGTACTTC.

As regards this clone: Within the sample, other DNA sequences also encode this same CDR3. J is TRBJ2-5 and V is TRBV5-1; TRBD2 matches 10 bases. CDR1 is SGHRS, CDR2 YFSETQ, per germline. The CDR3 sequence is 14 residues long. Trimming cost V 4 bases and J 5 bases; bases outside gene matches: 5. CDR3 nucleotide sequence: TGCGCCAGCAGCCCCGGGACTAGCGAGGAGACCCAGTACTTC. Amino acid sequence: CASSPGTSEETQYF.

This clone appeared once. The V and J genes are TRBV13 and TRBJ1-2; TRBD1 aligns across 7 bases. There are 13 residues in the CDR3. With 6 bases clipped from V and 2 bases from J, the junction kept 3 bases outside the gene matches. Germline loops: CDR1 PRHDT, CDR2 FYEKMQ (reference sequence). CDR3 DNA: TGTGCCAGCAGTGAGGGACAGAACTATGGCTACACCTTC. This sequence encodes CASSEGQNYGYTF.

The rearrangement joins TRBV12-3 or TRBV12-4 to TRBJ2-7, with D uncertain. Between the trimmed V and J ends, which lost 3 bases and 1 base, there was a span of 4 bases. This CDR3 comprises 12 residues. DNA for the CDR3: TGTGCCAGCAGTTTTCGTTCCTACGAGCAGTACTTC. Translated, it gives CASSFRSYEQYF.

V is TRBV27 and J is TRBJ1-2; 8 nucleotides line up with TRBD1. V lost 5 bases to trimming and J lost 3 bases; unmatched junction nucleotides: 11. Germline V CDR1 and CDR2: MNHEY, SMNVEV (reference sequence). The CDR3 extends over 16 amino acids. The CDR3 nucleotides read TGTGCCAGCAGTCCGCACAGGGGGAGAGGCTACTATGGCTACACCTTC. It yields the protein CASSPHRGRGYYGYTF.

The J gene is TRBJ2-3, the V gene TRBV24-1, with 8 bases fitting TRBD1. Germline trimming cut 3 bases from V and 1 base from J; bases unmatched to any gene: 5. CDR3 length equals 16 residues. In germline, CDR1 is KGHDR, CDR2 SFDVKD. The CDR3 sequence is CATSDPGQGRTDTQYF. Here the CDR3 DNA reads TGTGCCACCAGTGATCCCGGACAGGGTCGCACAGATACGCAGTATTTT.

V is TRBV27 and J is TRBJ2-3, with no clear D. Germline values: CDR1 MNHEY, CDR2 SMNVEV (reference sequence). The ends were cut back, 5 bases at V and 4 bases at J, with 19 bases in the middle. This CDR3 contains 16 residues. The CDR3: CASSPVSGGWADTQYF. CDR3 nucleotide sequence: TGTGCCAGCAGTCCCGTTTCCGGCGGATGGGCAGATACGCAGTATTTT.